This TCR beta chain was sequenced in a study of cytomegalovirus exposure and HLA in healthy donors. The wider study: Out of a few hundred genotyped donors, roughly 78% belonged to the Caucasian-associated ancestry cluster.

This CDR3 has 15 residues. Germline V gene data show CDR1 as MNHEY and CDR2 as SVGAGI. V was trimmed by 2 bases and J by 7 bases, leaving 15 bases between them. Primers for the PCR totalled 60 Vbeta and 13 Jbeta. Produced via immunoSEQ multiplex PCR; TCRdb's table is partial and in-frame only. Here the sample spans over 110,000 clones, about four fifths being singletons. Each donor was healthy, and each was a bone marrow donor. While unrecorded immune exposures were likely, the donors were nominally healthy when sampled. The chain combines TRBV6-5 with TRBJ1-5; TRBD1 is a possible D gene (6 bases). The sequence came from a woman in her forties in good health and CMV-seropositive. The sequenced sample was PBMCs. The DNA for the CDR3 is TGTGCCAGCAGTTACAGAGGACAGCCGGGCCAGCCCCAGCATTTT. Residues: CASSYRGQPGQPQHF.